This T cell receptor beta chain came from a study of T cell repertoires in cytomegalovirus infection. TCRdb recomputed calls from the reads with MiXCR, one row per CDR3 protein. The sample carries 650,000 to 900,000 distinct CDR3 sequences, almost 30% recorded once. To note about this clonotype: The target antigen is unknown.

CDR3 size: 14 residues. Trimming shortened V by 6 bases and J by 1 base, and 15 bases separated the two germline ends. Germline V CDR1 and CDR2: DFQATT, SNEGSKA (reference sequence). The TCR originated in a human donor in good health (CMV status not recorded). Some clones in this sample may be carry-over from other donors' samples. Sequencing was performed on cultured CD8+ T cells from PBMCs, taken from culture after CMV antigen stimulation. The chain has TRBV20-1 and TRBJ1-2, with D perhaps matching TRBD1 (6 bases). The CDR3 sequence is CSAPVRGGNYGYTF. The CDR3 bases are TGCAGTGCCCCAGTGAGGGGGGGTAACTATGGCTACACCTTC.